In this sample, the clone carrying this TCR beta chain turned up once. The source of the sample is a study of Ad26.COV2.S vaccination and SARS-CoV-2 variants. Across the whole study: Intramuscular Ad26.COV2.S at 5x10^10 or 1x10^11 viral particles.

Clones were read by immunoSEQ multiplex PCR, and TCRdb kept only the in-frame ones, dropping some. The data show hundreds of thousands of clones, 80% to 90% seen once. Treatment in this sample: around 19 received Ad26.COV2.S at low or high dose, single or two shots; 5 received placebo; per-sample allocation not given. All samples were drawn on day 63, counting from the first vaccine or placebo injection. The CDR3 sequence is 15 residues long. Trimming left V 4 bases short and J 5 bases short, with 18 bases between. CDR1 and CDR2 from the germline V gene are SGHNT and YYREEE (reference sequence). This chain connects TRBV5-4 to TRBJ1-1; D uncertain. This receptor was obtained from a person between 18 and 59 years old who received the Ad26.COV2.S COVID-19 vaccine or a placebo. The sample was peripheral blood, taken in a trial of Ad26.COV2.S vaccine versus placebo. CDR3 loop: CASSPKAGIGTEAFF. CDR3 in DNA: TGTGCCAGCAGCCCAAAGGCGGGGATCGGGACTGAAGCTTTCTTT.